This TCR beta chain was identified in a study of blood T cell repertoires in COVID-19. About the research overall: Researchers got acute and convalescent COVID-19 samples from the United States, Italy and Spain. From T cells, B-cell-depleted T cells, or PBMCs came the material, which was cDNA or gDNA.

In assigning cohorts, the study relied on participant-reported clinical history. CDR1 SNHLY and CDR2 FYNNEI come from the germline V gene. Trimming removed 5 bases from V and 7 bases from J; junction bases left unmatched: 6. There are 13 residues in the CDR3. In the authors' methods: Counts of nucleated cells, estimated from reference gene primer amplification, were obtained. Libraries were prepared by immunoSEQ multiplex PCR; TCRdb keeps only in-frame clonotypes and omits some of them. The DNA gave D and trimming, while V, J and clone size come from that table. Among about 330,000 clones listed, 80% to 90% were seen once.

This chain links TRBV2 with TRBJ2-7; 9 bases are a match to TRBD1. The sample taken for sequencing was PBMCs or T cells enriched from blood (not recorded which). This sequence was found in a man younger than 40 who had recovered from COVID-19. Here the CDR3 reads CASSNDRGGEQYF. In DNA form, the CDR3 reads TGTGCCAGCAGTAACGACAGGGGGGGTGAGCAGTACTTC.